The clone carrying this TCR beta chain is categorized as medium-sized (0.01 to 0.1%). Its antigen remains unknown. This beta chain is an off-target read within a library intended for alpha chains, so its frequency means little. The data originate from a study of spatial heterogeneity in lung cancer. Study-level results: One measure, the expanded intratumoral alpha and beta TCR count, tracked tumor mutation counts.

Time point in this sample: sample taken at primary tumor resection. Whole RNA was taken from tumor, nontumor lung or frozen PBMC; it was then sequenced unsorted. Trimming took off 10 bases at V and 2 bases at J, with 15 bases between the two ends. This CDR3 is built from 14 residues. CDR1 and CDR2 (germline): ENHRY, SYGVKD. In the library, each TCR cDNA molecule bore its own unique molecular identifier. TCRdb processed the 5' RACE reads anew with MiXCR; each CDR3 protein has one entry. This sample yields about 6,000 distinct CDR3 sequences, of which about 15% are seen a single time; about 10% belongs to the top ten.

This TCR derives from a male donor with early-stage non-small cell lung cancer. Material: lung tumor tissue, obtained at surgery. V usage is TRBV10-3 and J usage is TRBJ1-5, with D possibly matching TRBD1 (6 bases). The CDR3 nucleotides are TGTGCCACCTGGTGGGGGGCTGGCAATCAGCCCCAGCATTTT. This encodes CATWWGAGNQPQHF.